Shown below are 22 T cell receptor beta chains from a single sample sequenced in a study of blood T cell repertoires in COVID-19. Clones were read by immunoSEQ multiplex PCR, and TCRdb kept only the in-frame ones, dropping some. The table records 250,000 to 350,000 clones, 80% to 90% of them present only once. Input material: PBMCs or T cells enriched from blood (not recorded which). The receptors were sampled from a woman aged 18-29 years who had recovered from COVID-19.

The rearrangement links TRBV27 to TRBJ2-7; 8 nucleotides align to TRBD2. From germline, CDR1 is MNHEY and CDR2 SMNVEV (reference sequence). V lost 4 bases to trimming and J lost 2 bases; unmatched junction nucleotides: 7. The CDR3 runs 15 residues. For the CDR3, the DNA is TGTGCCAGCAGTTCCCGGACTAGCCCTCCCTACGAGCAGTACTTC. This gives the protein CASSSRTSPPYEQYF.

CDR3 nucleotides: TGTGCCAGCAGCGTATCCGGGATTTTCACTGAAGCTTTCTTT. Protein: CASSVSGIFTEAFF. This chain joins TRBV9 and TRBJ1-1; D not certain. Trimming took off 1 base at V and 4 bases at J, with 11 bases between the two ends. Germline assignment: CDR1 SGDLS and CDR2 YYNGEE. This CDR3 spans 14 amino acids.

V is TRBV19 and J is TRBJ1-5; TRBD1 aligns across 8 bases. Unmatched junction bases numbered 4, after V lost 5 bases and J lost 4 bases. Germline CDR1 is LNHDA and CDR2 is SQIVND (reference sequence). This CDR3 region has 14 residues. As DNA, the CDR3 is TGTGCCAGTAGTCTGGGACAGGTTAATCAGCCCCAGCATTTT. This sequence encodes CASSLGQVNQPQHF.

This clone showed up just a few times. This rearrangement joins TRBV6-5 to TRBJ2-7; tentative D call: TRBD1 (6 bases). The CDR3 totals 15 residues. From germline, CDR1 is MNHEY and CDR2 SVGAGI. V gave up 2 bases and J gave up 5 bases, with 16 bases separating them. CDR3 coding DNA: TGTGCCAGCAGTTACACCCCACAGGGAATCCACGAGCAGTACTTC. Translating it yields CASSYTPQGIHEQYF.

The chain is built from TRBV29-1 and TRBJ1-2, with 9 bases that match TRBD1. J lost 10 bases, V lost 6 bases, and 12 bases had no gene match. Germline V lookup: CDR1 SQVTM, CDR2 ANQGSEA. CDR3 length equals 13 residues. The CDR3 loop reads CSVSTGTGSVYTF. CDR3 DNA sequence: TGCAGCGTGAGTACCGGGACAGGGTCAGTCTACACCTTC.

The chain couples TRBV5-6 to TRBJ2-5, with TRBD1 as a possible D gene (6 bases). Trimming pared 4 bases from V and 3 bases from J, leaving 16 bases between. The germline V gene has CDR1 SGHDT and CDR2 YYEEEE. The CDR3 is 15 residues long. Written as DNA, the CDR3 is TGTGCCAGCAGCGCTACCGGGACACTCGAAGAGACCCAGTACTTC. This sequence encodes CASSATGTLEETQYF.

The chain uses TRBV28 and TRBJ1-5, with D possibly matching TRBD1 (6 bases). The CDR3 sequence is 16 residues long. Germline V gene sequence: CDR1 MDHEN, CDR2 SYDVKM. V lost 6 bases and J 4 bases, leaving 19 bases between the germline ends. CDR3 coding DNA: TGTGCCAGCAGGCCGACAGGATCCAGCGTTAATCAGCCCCAGCATTTT. It translates to CASRPTGSSVNQPQHF.

The rearrangement links TRBV4-2 to TRBJ2-3, with 9 bases matching TRBD2. Germline CDR1 and CDR2: LGHNA and YNFKEQ. The CDR3 has 16 residues. J was trimmed by 4 bases and V by 2 bases; bases with no gene match: 7. The CDR3: CASSQPVAGGADTQYF. CDR3 bases: TGTGCCAGCAGCCAACCTGTGGCGGGGGGGGCAGATACGCAGTATTTT.

This CDR3 is CSVVYQGNTEAFF. Written as DNA, the CDR3 is TGCAGCGTAGTTTATCAGGGGAACACTGAAGCTTTCTTT. J is TRBJ1-1 and V is TRBV29-1; possibly TRBD1 for D (5 bases). Looked up from germline, CDR1 is SQVTM and CDR2 is ANQGSEA. The CDR3 runs 13 residues. V was trimmed by 6 bases and J by 1 base, leaving 12 bases between them.

V and J are TRBV5-5 and TRBJ1-5, with D perhaps matching TRBD1 (6 bases). The germline V gene encodes CDR1 SGHKS and CDR2 YYEKEE (reference sequence). Trimming removed 2 bases from V and 0 bases from J, with 9 bases in between. The CDR3 covers 15 residues. The CDR3 region has the DNA TGTGCCAGCAGCTTTTCAGGGGATAGCAATCAGCCCCAGCATTTT. Translating it yields CASSFSGDSNQPQHF.

This clone is a singleton in its sample. This chain joins TRBV6-5 and TRBJ1-2; no clear D. The CDR3 extends over 14 amino acids. Germline CDR1 is MNHEY and CDR2 is SVGAGI. V was pared by 7 bases and J by 0 bases, with 12 bases between. The CDR3: CASTSEIANYGYTF. The CDR3 DNA sequence: TGTGCCAGCACATCCGAGATAGCTAACTATGGCTACACCTTC.

The J gene is TRBJ2-5, the V gene TRBV5-1, with D possibly matching TRBD1 (6 bases). Germline CDR1 reads SGHRS; CDR2 reads YFSETQ. The V and J ends lost 6 bases and 5 bases respectively, with 14 bases between them. The CDR3 totals 13 residues. The CDR3: CASNNRAGETQYF. For the CDR3, the DNA is TGCGCCAGCAATAACAGGGCCGGGGAGACCCAGTACTTC.

The CDR3 region has the DNA TGTGCCAGCAGTGGACAGGCCTCTGGAAACACCATATATTTT. It is translated as CASSGQASGNTIYF. This sequence joins TRBV2 and TRBJ1-3, with D perhaps matching TRBD1 (6 bases). V lost 4 bases to trimming and J lost 0 bases, with 7 bases between them. Germline V gene sequence: CDR1 SNHLY, CDR2 FYNNEI. The CDR3 contains 14 residues.

The chain couples TRBV5-6 to TRBJ1-6; 7 nucleotides match TRBD1. CDR1 and CDR2 from the germline V gene are SGHDT and YYEEEE. The CDR3 totals 16 residues. V lost 7 bases and J lost 3; bases outside the gene matches: 10. CDR3 loop: CASRARGRGYNSPLHF. The DNA for the CDR3 is TGTGCCAGCCGAGCGAGGGGGCGCGGCTATAATTCACCCCTCCACTTT.

This clone was picked up one time. This chain joins TRBV20-1 and TRBJ2-3, with 8 bases fitting TRBD1. CDR1 and CDR2 (germline): DFQATT, SNEGSKA (reference sequence). The CDR3 is 11 residues long. V trimming: 7 bases; J trimming: 6 bases; junction bases outside the gene matches: 3. CDR3 bases: TGCAGTGTTCAGGGGGCTGATACGCAGTATTTT. Residues: CSVQGADTQYF.

The V call is TRBV5-8, the J call TRBJ1-2; D remains unclear. Trimming removed 4 bases from V and 0 bases from J, with 13 bases in between. Looked up from germline, CDR1 is SGHTS and CDR2 is YDEGEE. The CDR3 sequence is 15 residues long. This CDR3 reads CASSAPGSANYGYTF. CDR3 bases: TGTGCCAGCAGCGCCCCCGGGTCAGCTAACTATGGCTACACCTTC.

The chain uses TRBV9 and TRBJ2-7, with 10 bases that match TRBD1. The CDR3 totals 16 residues. CDR1 is SGDLS, CDR2 YYNGEE, per germline. J lost 4 bases, V lost 0 bases, and 7 bases had no gene match. CDR3 loop: CASSVGQGANLYEQYF. The CDR3 DNA reads TGTGCCAGCAGCGTAGGACAGGGGGCAAACCTATACGAGCAGTACTTC.

The rearrangement joins TRBV19 to TRBJ1-1; D is possibly TRBD1 (6 bases). Germline V lookup: CDR1 LNHDA, CDR2 SQIVND (reference sequence). The V gene lost 5 bases and the J gene lost 2 bases, with 12 bases spanning the gap. The CDR3 loop spans 14 amino acids. This chain's CDR3 is CASSHRAPNTEAFF. The CDR3 DNA sequence: TGTGCCAGTAGTCACAGGGCTCCAAACACTGAAGCTTTCTTT.

The chain is built from TRBV3-1 (or the pseudogene TRBV3-2) and TRBJ2-7; 10 bases line up with TRBD2. The germline V gene encodes CDR1 LGHDT and CDR2 YNNKEL (reference sequence). Trimming at V came to 0 bases and at J to 2 bases, leaving 7 bases not matched to a gene. The CDR3 loop spans 17 amino acids. CDR3 loop: CASSQDRGLAGAYEQYF. The CDR3 region has the DNA TGTGCCAGCAGCCAAGATCGCGGGCTAGCGGGGGCCTACGAGCAGTACTTC.

The chain couples TRBV4-2 to TRBJ1-6; the D is unclear. Trimming left V 3 bases short and J 7 bases short, with 16 bases between. The CDR3 sequence is 16 residues long. Germline values: CDR1 LGHNA, CDR2 YNFKEQ. The CDR3 nucleotides read TGTGCCAGCAGCCAGAATCTAGGCCCTTCCAATTCACCCCTCCACTTT. Amino acids: CASSQNLGPSNSPLHF.

This chain uses TRBV19 with TRBJ2-7; the match to TRBD1 covers 7 bases. V was clipped by 5 bases and J by 6 bases; unmatched bases: 10. The CDR3 runs to 14 residues. Germline values: CDR1 LNHDA, CDR2 SQIVND (reference sequence). CDR3 in amino acids: CASSPTQGPAEQYF. The DNA for the CDR3 is TGTGCCAGTAGTCCCACACAGGGGCCGGCCGAGCAGTACTTC.

V is TRBV6-2 or TRBV6-3 and J is TRBJ1-6; TRBD1 aligns across 7 bases. Germline CDR1 MNHEY, CDR2 SVGEGT. The CDR3 covers 14 residues. Germline trimming cut 5 bases from V and 6 bases from J; bases unmatched to any gene: 4. Here the CDR3 reads CASSKGTVNSPLHF. For the CDR3, the DNA is TGTGCCAGCAGTAAAGGGACAGTTAATTCACCCCTCCACTTT.